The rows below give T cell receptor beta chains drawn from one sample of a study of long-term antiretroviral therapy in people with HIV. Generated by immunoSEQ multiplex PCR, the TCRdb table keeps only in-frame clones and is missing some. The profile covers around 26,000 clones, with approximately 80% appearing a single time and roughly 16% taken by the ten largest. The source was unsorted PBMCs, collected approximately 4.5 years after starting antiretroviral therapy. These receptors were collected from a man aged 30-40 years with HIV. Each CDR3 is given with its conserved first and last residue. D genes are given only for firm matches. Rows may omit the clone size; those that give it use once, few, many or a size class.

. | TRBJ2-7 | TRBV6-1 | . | TGTGCCAGCAGTGATATCGGCCTAGGGCAGTACTTC | CASSDIGLGQYF
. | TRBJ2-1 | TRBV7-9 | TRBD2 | TGTGCCAGCAGCTTAGCGTGGTCGGGGGGTTACAATGAGCAGTTCTTC | CASSLAWSGGYNEQFF
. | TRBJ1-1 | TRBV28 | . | TGTGCCAGCATTGCGGGGAGTGACACTGAAGCTTTCTTT | CASIAGSDTEAFF
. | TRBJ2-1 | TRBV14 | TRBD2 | TGTGCCAGCAGCCAATCGCGGGGGGCGATCAATGAGCAGTTCTTC | CASSQSRGAINEQFF
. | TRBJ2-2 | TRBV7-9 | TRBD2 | TGTGCCAGCCTCCTAGCGGGGGGTTCGAACACCGGGGAGCTGTTTTTT | CASLLAGGSNTGELFF
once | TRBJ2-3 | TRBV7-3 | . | TGTGCCAGCAGCTTAACTTCTCGGTCAAGGGGGGATACGCAGTATTTT | CASSLTSRSRGDTQYF
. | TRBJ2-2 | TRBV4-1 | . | TGCGCCAGCAGCCCGAATCCCGGGACGGACACCGGGGAGCTGTTTTTT | CASSPNPGTDTGELFF
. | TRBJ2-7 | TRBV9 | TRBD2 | TGTGCCAGCAGTCCCGGAGCCCCACTAGCGACCGAGCAGTACTTC | CASSPGAPLATEQYF
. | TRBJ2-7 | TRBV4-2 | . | TGTGCCAGCAGCCGAGGCAAAGACAGGGTGGGGGGATACGAGCAGTACTTC | CASSRGKDRVGGYEQYF
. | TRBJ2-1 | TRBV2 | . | TGTGCCAGCAGGGTAGGGATGGGGGGCTACAATGAGCAGTTCTTC | CASRVGMGGYNEQFF
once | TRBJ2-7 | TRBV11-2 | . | TGTGCCAGCAGTATCCGTCACAGCAGGGCCGAGCAGTACTTC | CASSIRHSRAEQYF
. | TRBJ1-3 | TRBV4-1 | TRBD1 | TGCGCCAGCAGCCAAGAAGAGGACAGGCCGGCATATTTT | CASSQEEDRPAYF
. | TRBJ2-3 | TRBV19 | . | TGTGCCAGTAGTACCCTCATCGCAGATACGCAGTATTTT | CASSTLIADTQYF
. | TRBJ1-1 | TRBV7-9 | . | TGTGCCAGCAGTTTCCGGGCAGTTGAAGCTTTCTTT | CASSFRAVEAFF
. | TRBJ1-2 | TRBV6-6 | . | TGTGCCAGCAGTTACTCGAAGGGCCCCACCTACGGCTACACCTTC | CASSYSKGPTYGYTF
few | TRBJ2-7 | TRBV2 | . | TGTGCCAGCAGAAGCTACGAGCAGTACTTC | CASRSYEQYF
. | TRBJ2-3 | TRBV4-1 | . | TGCGCCAGCAGCCAACCTGTGGGCAGCGGTACGCAGTATTTT | CASSQPVGSGTQYF
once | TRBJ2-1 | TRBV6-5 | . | TGTGCCAGCAGTTACTCCTGGGCCCAAGGGGATGAGCAGTTCTTC | CASSYSWAQGDEQFF
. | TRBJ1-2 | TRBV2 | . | TGTGCCAAGCAGGGGATCCGCGTATATGGCTACACCTTC | CAKQGIRVYGYTF
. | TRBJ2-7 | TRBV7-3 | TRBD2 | TGTGCCAGCAGCCCCGGGACTAGCGGGAGGGCCGACTACGAGCAGTACTTC | CASSPGTSGRADYEQYF
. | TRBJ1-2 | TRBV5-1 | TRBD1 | TGCGCCAGCAGCTTGCAGGGACAGGGGGCGGATGGCTACACCTTC | CASSLQGQGADGYTF
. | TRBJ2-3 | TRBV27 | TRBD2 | TGTGCCAGCAGGGCCCCGATAGCGGGAGGGCCCCCAGATACGCAGTATTTT | CASRAPIAGGPPDTQYF
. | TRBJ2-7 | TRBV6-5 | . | TGTGCCAGCAGTTACAACAGGGATTCCTACGAGCAGTACTTC | CASSYNRDSYEQYF
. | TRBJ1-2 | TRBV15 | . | TGTGCCACCAGCTTCACTGGGGGTCAGGATGGCTACACCTTC | CATSFTGGQDGYTF
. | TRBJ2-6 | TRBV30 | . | TGTGCCTGGAGTGAGGCCTCCTCTGGGGCCAACGTCCTGACTTTC | CAWSEASSGANVLTF
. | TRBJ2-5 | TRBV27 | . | TGTGCCAGCAGTTTATTACCGGGTTTGGAGACCCAGTACTTC | CASSLLPGLETQYF
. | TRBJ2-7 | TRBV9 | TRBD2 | TGTGCCAGCAGCGTAGCGCCTAGCGGGACGGGCGAGCAGTACTTC | CASSVAPSGTGEQYF
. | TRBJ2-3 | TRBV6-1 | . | TGTGCCAGCAGGGGAGCTGGGGATACGCAGTATTTT | CASRGAGDTQYF
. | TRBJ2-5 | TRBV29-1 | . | TGCAGCGTTGAAAGTTATCTAGTCAAGACCCAGTACTTC | CSVESYLVKTQYF
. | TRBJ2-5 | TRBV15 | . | TGTGCCACCAGCAGCGACCATGGGGGCAAAGCGACCCAGTACTTC | CATSSDHGGKATQYF
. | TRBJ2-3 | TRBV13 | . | TGTGCCAGCAGCTTAGCCGCGAGTACAGATACGCAGTATTTT | CASSLAASTDTQYF
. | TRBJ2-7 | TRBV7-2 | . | TGTGCCAGCAGCCCTCGGACTATCTCCTACGAGCAGTACTTC | CASSPRTISYEQYF
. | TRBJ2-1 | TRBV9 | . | TGTGCCAGCAGCGTAGGGGGGGCCCGGCCACATGAGCAGTTCTTC | CASSVGGARPHEQFF
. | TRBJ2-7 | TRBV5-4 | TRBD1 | TGTGCCAGCAGCCATCGGGACAGACCCTACGAGCAGTACTTC | CASSHRDRPYEQYF
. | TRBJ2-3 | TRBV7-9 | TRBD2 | TGTGCCAGCAGCTTCGCAGCTAGCGGGGGCACAGATACGCAGTATTTT | CASSFAASGGTDTQYF
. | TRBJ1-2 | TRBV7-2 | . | TGTGCCAGCAGCTTAGCGGGGACTGGTAACTATGGCTACACCTTC | CASSLAGTGNYGYTF
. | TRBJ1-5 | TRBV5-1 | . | TGCGCCAGCAGCTTGGGGGCCGGGAGTGGACAGCCCCAGCATTTT | CASSLGAGSGQPQHF
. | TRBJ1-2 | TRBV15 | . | TGTGCCACCAGCGTACGTCCCCTTGGGGTAGGCTATGGCTACACCTTC | CATSVRPLGVGYGYTF
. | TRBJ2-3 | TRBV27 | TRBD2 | TGTGCCAGCAGTTTCCTAGCGGGGGGATCAGGCACAGATACGCAGTATTTT | CASSFLAGGSGTDTQYF
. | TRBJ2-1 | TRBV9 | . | TGTGCCAGCAGCGTAGCTGGTACCGGGGGTGAGCAGTTCTTC | CASSVAGTGGEQFF
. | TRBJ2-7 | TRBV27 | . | TGTGCCAGCAGTCCGTCACAGGTGGGGTACGAGCAGTACTTC | CASSPSQVGYEQYF
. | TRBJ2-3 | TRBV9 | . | TGTGCCAGCAGCGCGCCCCCCGCGGACGATACGCAGTATTTT | CASSAPPADDTQYF
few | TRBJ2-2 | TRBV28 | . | TGTGCCAGCAGTTTGGGTGGGAATGGCGGGGAGCTGTTTTTT | CASSLGGNGGELFF
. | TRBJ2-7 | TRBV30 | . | TGTGCCTGGAGTGTACCCCCGGCGGAGCAGTACTTC | CAWSVPPAEQYF
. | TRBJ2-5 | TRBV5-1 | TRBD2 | TGCGCCAGCAGCTTGTTTGCAGGCGGGGGCCAAGAGACCCAGTACTTC | CASSLFAGGGQETQYF
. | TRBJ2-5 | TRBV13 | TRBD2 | TGTGCCAGCAGCTATCCTAGCGGGGCGGCACTAGAAGAGACCCAGTACTTC | CASSYPSGAALEETQYF
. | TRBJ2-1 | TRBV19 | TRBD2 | TGTGCCAGTAGTATAGGGAGACTAGCGGGCCGCTCCTACAATGAGCAGTTCTTC | CASSIGRLAGRSYNEQFF
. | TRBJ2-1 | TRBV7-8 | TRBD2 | TGTGCCAGCAGCTCCCAGGGACTAGCGGGACGGGAGCAGTTCTTC | CASSSQGLAGREQFF
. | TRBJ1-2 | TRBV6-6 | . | TGTGCCAGCAGTTATGGGCCCCCCTATGGCTACACCTTC | CASSYGPPYGYTF
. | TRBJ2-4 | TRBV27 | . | TGTGCCAGCAGTTTCGGCGCGCAAAACATTCAGTACTTC | CASSFGAQNIQYF
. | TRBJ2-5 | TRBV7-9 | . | TGTGCCAGCAGCTTAGAGTCTGGGGAGACCCAGTACTTC | CASSLESGETQYF
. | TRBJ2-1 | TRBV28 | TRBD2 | TGTGCCAGCAGTTTAGGGCTAGCGGGTCGAGTCTCCTACAATGAGCAGTTCTTC | CASSLGLAGRVSYNEQFF
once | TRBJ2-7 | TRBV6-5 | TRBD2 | TGTGCCAGCACCGGGCTTTTAGCGGGGTCCTACGAGCAGTACTTC | CASTGLLAGSYEQYF
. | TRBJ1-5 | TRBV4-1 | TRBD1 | TGCGCCAGCAGCCAAGATTCAGGGGGCATTCAGCCCCAGCATTTT | CASSQDSGGIQPQHF
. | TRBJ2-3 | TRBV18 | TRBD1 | TGTGCCAGCTCACCGGACAGGGTTGCAGATACGCAGTATTTT | CASSPDRVADTQYF
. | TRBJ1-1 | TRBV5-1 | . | TGCGCCAGCAGCTTGGCGAGGGGTCCCTCGCCGAACACTGAAGCTTTCTTT | CASSLARGPSPNTEAFF
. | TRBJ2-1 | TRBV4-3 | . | TGCGCCAGCAGCCAAGATCCGAGGTTGGGTGAGCAGTTCTTC | CASSQDPRLGEQFF
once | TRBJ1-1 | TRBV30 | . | TGTGCCTGGAGTGTCAGGATCCGGGACACTGAAGCTTTCTTT | CAWSVRIRDTEAFF